A selection of T cell receptor beta chains follows, all from one sample in a study of cytomegalovirus exposure and HLA in healthy donors. Produced via immunoSEQ multiplex PCR; TCRdb's table is partial and in-frame only. Recorded for this sample: approximately 190,000 clones. The sample was PBMCs. Every receptor here comes from a man aged 25 to 45 in good health and CMV-seronegative. Each CDR3 is given with its conserved first and last residue. Fields, in order: V gene, J gene, D gene, CDR3 protein, CDR3 DNA. A D gene is named only where the DNA matches it firmly.

>TRBV10-3|TRBJ1-2|.
CAISDGGRSAGSSLGYTF
TGTGCCATCAGTGATGGGGGCAGGAGCGCGGGTAGTTCTCTTGGCTACACCTTC
>TRBV6-5|TRBJ1-4|.
CASSYRGLGEKLFF
TGTGCCAGCAGTTACCGGGGGTTAGGCGAAAAACTGTTTTTT
>TRBV25-1|TRBJ1-1|.
CASRDSLNTEAFF
TGTGCCAGCAGGGACAGTCTCAACACTGAAGCTTTCTTT
>TRBV7-3|TRBJ2-5|.
CASKISFTQGTQYF
TGTGCCAGCAAGATCAGCTTCACACAGGGGACCCAGTACTTC
>TRBV6-6|TRBJ2-5|.
CASSLPGSTEETQYF
TGTGCCAGCAGTTTACCGGGGTCTACGGAAGAGACCCAGTACTTC
>TRBV5-1|TRBJ2-7|.
CASSPQGGSSYEQYF
TGCGCCAGCAGCCCGCAGGGCGGTTCCTCCTACGAGCAGTACTTC
>TRBV28|TRBJ1-5|.
CASSLVGSSNQPQHF
TGTGCCAGCAGTTTGGTAGGGAGTAGCAATCAGCCCCAGCATTTT
>TRBV27|TRBJ2-1|TRBD2
CASSRGLATSNEQFF
TGTGCCAGCAGCCGCGGACTAGCGACGAGCAATGAGCAGTTCTTC
>TRBV7-2|TRBJ2-1|TRBD2
CASSLSGLAGNNEQFF
TGTGCCAGCAGCTTATCGGGACTAGCAGGCAACAATGAGCAGTTCTTC
>TRBV5-4|TRBJ1-4|.
CASSLAGGRGEKLFF
TGTGCCAGCAGTTTGGCCGGGGGTCGTGGTGAAAAACTGTTTTTT
>TRBV5-6|TRBJ2-7|TRBD2
CASSSELGTSGDYEQYF
TGTGCCAGCAGCTCGGAGCTCGGGACTAGCGGGGACTACGAGCAGTACTTC
>TRBV28|TRBJ2-3|.
CASHSPDTQYF
TGTGCCAGCCATAGCCCAGATACGCAGTATTTT
>TRBV7-2|TRBJ2-7|TRBD2
CASHGTGGWVHEQYF
TGTGCCAGCCACGGAACGGGGGGGTGGGTCCACGAGCAGTACTTC
>TRBV5-6|TRBJ2-7|.
CASIGETPIYEQYF
TGTGCCAGCATCGGGGAGACGCCTATTTACGAGCAGTACTTC
>TRBV11-3|TRBJ2-3|TRBD2
CASSSQREGYVNTQYF
TGTGCCAGCAGCTCCCAGCGGGAGGGTTATGTAAATACGCAGTATTTT
>TRBV27|TRBJ2-7|.
CASSAHLGGEQYF
TGTGCCAGCAGTGCCCACCTCGGGGGAGAGCAGTACTTC
>TRBV18|TRBJ2-1|.
CASSSFSGNEQFF
TGTGCCAGCTCTTCCTTTTCAGGAAATGAGCAGTTCTTC
>TRBV28|TRBJ1-1|TRBD1
CASSLGGQEDTEAFF
TGTGCCAGCAGTTTGGGTGGACAGGAGGACACTGAAGCTTTCTTT
>TRBV5-4|TRBJ2-2|TRBD2
CASSSGLAGGHHTGELFF
TGTGCCAGCAGCTCCGGACTAGCGGGGGGGCATCACACCGGGGAGCTGTTTTTT
>TRBV10-3|TRBJ2-1|TRBD1
CAISPGQLYNEQFF
TGTGCCATCAGTCCGGGACAGTTATACAATGAGCAGTTCTTC
>TRBV9|TRBJ2-1|.
CATSTGYNEQFF
TGTGCCACCTCAACAGGGTACAATGAGCAGTTCTTC
>TRBV15|TRBJ2-1|TRBD2
CATSRDRLAGGDNEQFF
TGTGCCACCAGCAGAGATCGGTTGGCGGGGGGCGATAATGAGCAGTTCTTC
>TRBV6-1|TRBJ2-7|TRBD2
CASSEAKGLGGREQYF
TGTGCCAGCAGTGAAGCGAAAGGGTTGGGCGGGAGAGAGCAGTACTTC
>TRBV13|TRBJ2-7|TRBD1
CASSSPSDRSSYEQYF
TGTGCCAGCAGCTCCCCTTCGGACAGGTCATCCTACGAGCAGTACTTC
>TRBV28|TRBJ2-7|TRBD1
CASSSPGTGTDEQYF
TGTGCCAGCAGCTCCCCCGGGACAGGGACCGACGAGCAGTACTTC